This TCR beta chain was sequenced during a study of regulatory T cells in long-lasting Graves disease. The study's findings and limits: Clonotypes that were public and shared totalled fewer than 3,500 in persistent patients versus about 1,000 in new patients. Relative to newly diagnosed Graves' patients, persistent ones had lower TCR diversity.

Documented time point: persistent/refractory GD, antithyroid drugs over 5 years with positive TRAb. The authors made the TCR library using RNA they extracted from PBMCs. Library construction for TCR beta used iRepertoire HTBI primers and Arm-PCR of CDR3 regions. In the authors' workflow: Samples revealed approximately 67 TRBV and about 15 TRBJ segments. TCRdb reprocessed the multiplex PCR reads via MiXCR and lists one record per CDR3 protein. The V and J calls reflect TCRdb's pipeline rather than the authors' work. The sample has 600,000 to 850,000 distinct CDR3 sequences, 30% seen once. Turning to this clonotype: Its cognate antigen is unknown.

The starting material was peripheral blood mononuclear cells (PBMCs), obtained when the disease was refractory, from a patient treated with antithyroid drugs. The TCR was taken from a female donor with Graves disease.

The CDR3 sequence is CASSVDLSYEQYF. The DNA of the CDR3 is TGTGCCAGCAGCGTAGATCTATCCTACGAGCAGTACTTC. The chain has TRBV9 and TRBJ2-7; D is unclear. The V and J ends lost 0 bases and 1 base respectively, with 5 bases between them. Germline assignment: CDR1 SGDLS and CDR2 YYNGEE. The length of the CDR3 is 13 residues.